This is a list of T cell receptor beta chains from one sample in a study of T-cell reconstitution after alpha-beta-depleted transplantation in children. TCRdb re-derived calls from the PCR reads in MiXCR, one entry per CDR3 protein. The table shows about 830,000 distinct CDR3 sequences, with approximately 15% occurring only once. The source was PBMCs, mostly from graft donor cells, collected 360 days after TCRalphabeta/CD19-depleted stem cell transplant. These receptors came from a male patient under 18 who had a stem cell transplant for acute lymphoblastic leukemia, so the T cells may come from the graft donor. Both conserved end residues are part of each CDR3. The D gene is left open where the match is weak. A row's size may be missing; if present it is once, few, many or a size class.

j_gene: TRBJ2-1; v_gene: TRBV28; d_gene: TRBD2; abundance: few; CDR3aa: CASTSRTSGSYNEQFF; CDR3nt: TGTGCCAGCACGAGCAGGACTAGCGGGTCCTACAATGAGCAGTTCTTC
j_gene: TRBJ2-7; v_gene: TRBV5-6; d_gene: TRBD2; abundance: few; CDR3aa: CASSEREGSYEQYF; CDR3nt: TGTGCCAGCAGCGAGCGGGAGGGCTCCTACGAGCAGTACTTC
j_gene: TRBJ1-2; v_gene: TRBV7-9; d_gene: -; abundance: -; CDR3aa: CASSLATSPNYGYTF; CDR3nt: TGTGCCAGCAGCTTAGCGACGTCCCCAAACTATGGCTACACCTTC
j_gene: TRBJ2-5; v_gene: TRBV12-3/TRBV12-4; d_gene: -; abundance: many; CDR3aa: CASSYRGGGETQYF; CDR3nt: TGTGCCAGCAGTTACAGGGGAGGTGGAGAGACCCAGTACTTC
j_gene: TRBJ1-1; v_gene: TRBV3-1; d_gene: -; abundance: -; CDR3aa: CASSDPLLETEAFF; CDR3nt: TGTGCCAGCAGCGACCCCCTTTTAGAAACTGAAGCTTTCTTT
j_gene: TRBJ2-2; v_gene: TRBV4-1; d_gene: TRBD2; abundance: many; CDR3aa: CASSHVGGDGELFF; CDR3nt: TGCGCCAGCAGCCACGTTGGGGGGGACGGGGAGCTGTTTTTT
j_gene: TRBJ2-7; v_gene: TRBV10-2; d_gene: -; abundance: -; CDR3aa: CASRSRGLQGPSSYEQYF; CDR3nt: TGCGCCAGCAGGAGTAGAGGCCTTCAAGGGCCAAGCTCCTACGAGCAGTACTTC
j_gene: TRBJ2-5; v_gene: TRBV5-1; d_gene: -; abundance: -; CDR3aa: CASSTTPAGRDWETQYF; CDR3nt: TGCGCCAGCAGCACCACTCCTGCCGGACGGGACTGGGAGACCCAGTACTTC
j_gene: TRBJ2-1; v_gene: TRBV12-5; d_gene: TRBD2; abundance: -; CDR3aa: CASGSAGAGVGRNEQFF; CDR3nt: TGTGCTAGTGGTTCCGCCGGGGCGGGAGTAGGACGTAATGAGCAGTTCTTC
j_gene: TRBJ2-1; v_gene: TRBV11-2; d_gene: -; abundance: -; CDR3aa: CASSLDYGGALQSYEQFF; CDR3nt: TGTGCCAGCAGCTTAGATTATGGGGGGGCCCTCCAGAGCTATGAGCAGTTCTTC
j_gene: TRBJ2-3; v_gene: TRBV20-1; d_gene: -; abundance: few; CDR3aa: CSASPPTDTQYF; CDR3nt: TGCAGTGCTAGTCCGCCGACAGATACGCAGTATTTT
j_gene: TRBJ2-7; v_gene: TRBV12-3/TRBV12-4; d_gene: -; abundance: -; CDR3aa: CASPGGGRYEQYF; CDR3nt: TGTGCCAGTCCCGGTGGGGGGCGTTACGAGCAGTACTTC
j_gene: TRBJ2-3; v_gene: TRBV9; d_gene: TRBD2; abundance: -; CDR3aa: CASSVDPLGLAGGPGTQYF; CDR3nt: TGTGCCAGCAGCGTCGACCCCCTGGGACTAGCGGGAGGGCCGGGTACGCAGTATTTT
j_gene: TRBJ2-7; v_gene: TRBV27; d_gene: TRBD1; abundance: few; CDR3aa: CASSLLQGAYEQYF; CDR3nt: TGTGCCAGCAGTTTACTGCAGGGGGCCTACGAGCAGTACTTC
j_gene: TRBJ2-7; v_gene: TRBV29-1; d_gene: TRBD1; abundance: few; CDR3aa: CSVYSRQGYEQYF; CDR3nt: TGCAGCGTTTACAGCCGACAGGGATACGAGCAGTACTTC
j_gene: TRBJ2-3; v_gene: TRBV5-1; d_gene: -; abundance: -; CDR3aa: CASSFLRIGDTQYF; CDR3nt: TGCGCCAGCAGCTTTCTACGAATCGGAGATACGCAGTATTTT
j_gene: TRBJ2-2; v_gene: TRBV11-2; d_gene: -; abundance: -; CDR3aa: CASSLLQAGELFF; CDR3nt: TGTGCCAGCAGCCTTCTTCAGGCCGGGGAGCTGTTTTTT
j_gene: TRBJ1-2; v_gene: TRBV4-2; d_gene: TRBD1; abundance: -; CDR3aa: CAMSSRDRGTTYGYTF; CDR3nt: TGTGCCATGAGCTCCCGGGACAGGGGGACTACTTATGGCTACACCTTC
j_gene: TRBJ2-1; v_gene: TRBV5-1; d_gene: TRBD2; abundance: few; CDR3aa: CASSLGVAGSVEQFF; CDR3nt: TGCGCCAGCAGCTTGGGGGTAGCGGGAAGCGTTGAGCAGTTCTTC
j_gene: TRBJ2-2; v_gene: TRBV11-2; d_gene: TRBD2; abundance: -; CDR3aa: CASSSRTSFGFRTGELFF; CDR3nt: TGTGCCAGCAGCTCAAGGACTAGTTTCGGGTTTAGGACCGGGGAGCTGTTTTTT
j_gene: TRBJ2-6; v_gene: TRBV10-3; d_gene: -; abundance: few; CDR3aa: CAIRDSITGANVLTF; CDR3nt: TGTGCCATCAGGGATTCTATAACTGGGGCCAACGTCCTGACTTTC
j_gene: TRBJ2-3; v_gene: TRBV5-4; d_gene: -; abundance: many; CDR3aa: CASSSSPVGSDTQYF; CDR3nt: TGTGCCAGCAGCTCTAGCCCCGTTGGTTCGGATACGCAGTATTTT
j_gene: TRBJ2-7; v_gene: TRBV5-1; d_gene: TRBD2; abundance: -; CDR3aa: CASSGGTRFSYEQYF; CDR3nt: TGCGCCAGCAGCGGAGGGACTAGGTTCTCCTACGAGCAGTACTTC
j_gene: TRBJ2-7; v_gene: TRBV19; d_gene: TRBD2; abundance: -; CDR3aa: CASSIDGQREGYEQYF; CDR3nt: TGTGCCAGTAGTATAGACGGTCAGCGGGAGGGATACGAGCAGTACTTC
j_gene: TRBJ2-7; v_gene: TRBV29-1; d_gene: -; abundance: -; CDR3aa: CSVTRGEHEQYF; CDR3nt: TGCAGCGTTACGAGGGGTGAGCACGAGCAGTACTTC
j_gene: TRBJ2-7; v_gene: TRBV9; d_gene: -; abundance: few; CDR3aa: CASSGLDISYEQYF; CDR3nt: TGTGCCAGCAGCGGCCTGGACATCTCCTACGAGCAGTACTTC
j_gene: TRBJ2-3; v_gene: TRBV5-1; d_gene: TRBD2; abundance: -; CDR3aa: CASRSRGSPADTQYF; CDR3nt: TGCGCCAGCAGGTCCCGCGGGAGTCCCGCAGATACGCAGTATTTT
j_gene: TRBJ2-5; v_gene: TRBV7-6; d_gene: TRBD2; abundance: -; CDR3aa: CASSRRLAEETQYF; CDR3nt: TGTGCCAGCAGCCGGCGCCTAGCGGAAGAGACCCAGTACTTC
j_gene: TRBJ2-5; v_gene: TRBV6-2/TRBV6-3; d_gene: -; abundance: few; CDR3aa: CASSRRLGTQYF; CDR3nt: TGTGCCAGCAGTCGTCGATTGGGGACCCAGTACTTC
j_gene: TRBJ2-7; v_gene: TRBV25-1; d_gene: -; abundance: few; CDR3aa: CATAGLYEQYF; CDR3nt: TGTGCCACCGCGGGACTCTACGAGCAGTACTTC
j_gene: TRBJ2-2; v_gene: TRBV5-8; d_gene: -; abundance: -; CDR3aa: CAGVIRGWGLPGELFF; CDR3nt: TGTGCCGGCGTAATCAGGGGCTGGGGACTACCCGGGGAGCTGTTTTTT
j_gene: TRBJ2-7; v_gene: TRBV6-5; d_gene: -; abundance: -; CDR3aa: CASSLGDRTFWEQYF; CDR3nt: TGTGCCAGCAGTTTAGGGGACCGAACTTTTTGGGAGCAGTACTTC
j_gene: TRBJ1-5; v_gene: TRBV11-1; d_gene: TRBD1; abundance: few; CDR3aa: CASSLPGQGRGINQPQHF; CDR3nt: TGTGCCAGCAGCTTACCCGGACAGGGCCGCGGTATCAATCAGCCCCAGCATTTT
j_gene: TRBJ2-7; v_gene: TRBV12-3/TRBV12-4; d_gene: TRBD2; abundance: -; CDR3aa: CASSLRLAWEQYF; CDR3nt: TGTGCCAGCAGTTTACGACTAGCTTGGGAGCAGTACTTC
j_gene: TRBJ2-1; v_gene: TRBV4-1; d_gene: TRBD2; abundance: few; CDR3aa: CASSQTPSAGGPDGQFF; CDR3nt: TGCGCCAGCAGCCAGACCCCCTCGGCGGGAGGCCCGGACGGGCAGTTCTTC
j_gene: TRBJ2-2; v_gene: TRBV5-6; d_gene: -; abundance: -; CDR3aa: CASSLGPTAGELFF; CDR3nt: TGTGCCAGCAGCCTGGGACCAACGGCCGGGGAGCTGTTTTTT
j_gene: TRBJ2-3; v_gene: TRBV5-1; d_gene: TRBD2; abundance: -; CDR3aa: CASSLRGSEPGTQYF; CDR3nt: TGCGCCAGCAGCTTGCGCGGGAGTGAGCCTGGGACGCAGTATTTT
j_gene: TRBJ2-1; v_gene: TRBV12-3/TRBV12-4; d_gene: -; abundance: -; CDR3aa: CASRTGSYNEQFF; CDR3nt: TGTGCCAGCCGAACAGGTTCCTACAATGAGCAGTTCTTC
j_gene: TRBJ2-1; v_gene: TRBV12-3/TRBV12-4; d_gene: TRBD2; abundance: few; CDR3aa: CASSLALGLAASAGYEQFF; CDR3nt: TGTGCCAGCAGTTTAGCGCTTGGGCTAGCGGCCAGCGCCGGGTATGAGCAGTTCTTC
j_gene: TRBJ2-1; v_gene: TRBV27; d_gene: -; abundance: few; CDR3aa: CASSLYRGTLLSYNEQFF; CDR3nt: TGTGCCAGCAGTTTATATCGCGGGACCCTCCTCTCCTACAATGAGCAGTTCTTC
j_gene: TRBJ2-1; v_gene: TRBV5-1; d_gene: TRBD2; abundance: few; CDR3aa: CASSQVPGGNEQFF; CDR3nt: TGCGCCAGCAGCCAAGTTCCGGGGGGCAATGAGCAGTTCTTC
j_gene: TRBJ1-2; v_gene: TRBV5-1; d_gene: -; abundance: few; CDR3aa: CASSLVSRCCYTF; CDR3nt: TGCGCCAGCAGCTTGGTCAGTCGGTGCTGCTACACCTTC
j_gene: TRBJ2-3; v_gene: TRBV20-1; d_gene: -; abundance: many; CDR3aa: CSARDRGAGDTQYF; CDR3nt: TGCAGTGCTAGAGATCGTGGCGCGGGAGATACGCAGTATTTT
j_gene: TRBJ2-1; v_gene: TRBV20-1; d_gene: TRBD1; abundance: -; CDR3aa: CSARAREAGGYNEQFF; CDR3nt: TGCAGTGCTAGAGCCCGCGAGGCAGGGGGATACAATGAGCAGTTCTTC
j_gene: TRBJ2-3; v_gene: TRBV6-2/TRBV6-3; d_gene: TRBD1; abundance: many; CDR3aa: CASSYSTGVGTQYF; CDR3nt: TGTGCCAGCAGTTACTCGACAGGGGTCGGTACGCAGTATTTT
j_gene: TRBJ2-1; v_gene: TRBV12-3/TRBV12-4; d_gene: -; abundance: -; CDR3aa: CASIPGLAFNEQFF; CDR3nt: TGTGCCAGCATCCCGGGACTGGCGTTCAATGAGCAGTTCTTC
j_gene: TRBJ2-1; v_gene: TRBV27; d_gene: -; abundance: -; CDR3aa: CASMFGVGPLNNEQFF; CDR3nt: TGTGCCAGCATGTTTGGAGTTGGCCCCTTAAACAATGAGCAGTTCTTC
j_gene: TRBJ2-3; v_gene: TRBV5-1; d_gene: -; abundance: few; CDR3aa: CASSQGPSDGSYF; CDR3nt: TGCGCCAGCAGCCAAGGGCCGTCAGACGGGTCCTATTTT
j_gene: TRBJ2-7; v_gene: TRBV9; d_gene: TRBD1; abundance: few; CDR3aa: CASSVRVGGTEEQYF; CDR3nt: TGTGCCAGCAGCGTAAGGGTAGGGGGCACGGAGGAGCAGTACTTC
j_gene: TRBJ2-1; v_gene: TRBV19; d_gene: TRBD1; abundance: -; CDR3aa: CASSIRTGGNEQFF; CDR3nt: TGTGCCAGTAGTATCCGGACAGGGGGCAATGAGCAGTTCTTC
j_gene: TRBJ2-7; v_gene: TRBV5-1; d_gene: -; abundance: -; CDR3aa: CASSRLTGPTYEQYF; CDR3nt: TGCGCCAGCAGCCGACTGACAGGTCCCACCTACGAGCAGTACTTC
j_gene: TRBJ2-7; v_gene: TRBV2; d_gene: -; abundance: -; CDR3aa: CASSEAHTHSYEQYF; CDR3nt: TGTGCCAGCAGTGAAGCGCATACCCACTCCTACGAGCAGTACTTC
j_gene: TRBJ2-3; v_gene: TRBV5-1; d_gene: TRBD1; abundance: -; CDR3aa: CASSGGTGLPDTQYF; CDR3nt: TGCGCCAGCAGCGGCGGGACAGGGCTTCCAGATACGCAGTATTTT